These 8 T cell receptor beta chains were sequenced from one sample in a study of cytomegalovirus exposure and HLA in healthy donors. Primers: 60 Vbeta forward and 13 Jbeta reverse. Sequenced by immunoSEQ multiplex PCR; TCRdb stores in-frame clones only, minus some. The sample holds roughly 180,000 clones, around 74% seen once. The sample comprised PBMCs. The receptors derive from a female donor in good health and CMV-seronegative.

CDR3 residues: CASSTTGRESYEQYF. The CDR3 nucleotides read TGTGCCAGCAGTACGACAGGTCGAGAGTCCTACGAGCAGTACTTC. V gene TRBV28 combines with J gene TRBJ2-7; tentative D call: TRBD1 (6 bases). The CDR3 length is 15 residues. Looked up from germline, CDR1 is MDHEN and CDR2 is SYDVKM. V was pared by 5 bases and J by 1 base, with 15 bases between.

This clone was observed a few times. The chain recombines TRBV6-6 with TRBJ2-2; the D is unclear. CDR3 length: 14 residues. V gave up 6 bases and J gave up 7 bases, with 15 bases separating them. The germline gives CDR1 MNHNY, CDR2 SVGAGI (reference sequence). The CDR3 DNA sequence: TGTGCCAGCAGCCAAACCGAGGTTGGCGGGGAGCTGTTTTTT. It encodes CASSQTEVGGELFF.

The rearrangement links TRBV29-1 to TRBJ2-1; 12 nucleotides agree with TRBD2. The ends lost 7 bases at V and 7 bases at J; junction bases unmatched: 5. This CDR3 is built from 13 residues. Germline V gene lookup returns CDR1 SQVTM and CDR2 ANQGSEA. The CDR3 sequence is CSALAGGWNEQFF. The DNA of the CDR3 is TGCAGCGCCCTAGCGGGAGGGTGGAATGAGCAGTTCTTC.

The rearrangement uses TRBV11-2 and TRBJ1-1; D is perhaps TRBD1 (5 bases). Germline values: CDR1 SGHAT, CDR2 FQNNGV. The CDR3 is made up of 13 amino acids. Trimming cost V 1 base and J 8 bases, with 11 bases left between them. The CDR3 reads CASSLAGGGEAFF. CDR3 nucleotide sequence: TGTGCCAGCAGCTTAGCTGGGGGAGGCGAAGCTTTCTTT.

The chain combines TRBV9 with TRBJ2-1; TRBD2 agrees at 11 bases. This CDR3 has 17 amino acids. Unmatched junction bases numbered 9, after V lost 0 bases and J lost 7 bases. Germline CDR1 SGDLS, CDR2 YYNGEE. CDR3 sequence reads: CASSVAPTSGGWNEQFF. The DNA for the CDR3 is TGTGCCAGCAGCGTAGCCCCAACTAGCGGGGGCTGGAATGAGCAGTTCTTC. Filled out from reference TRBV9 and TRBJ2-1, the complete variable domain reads DSGVTQTPKHLITATGQRVTLRCSPRSGDLSVYWYQQSLDQGLQFLIQYYNGEERAKGNILERFSAQQFPDLHSELNLSSLELGDSALYFCASSVAPTSGGWNEQFFGPGTRLTVL.

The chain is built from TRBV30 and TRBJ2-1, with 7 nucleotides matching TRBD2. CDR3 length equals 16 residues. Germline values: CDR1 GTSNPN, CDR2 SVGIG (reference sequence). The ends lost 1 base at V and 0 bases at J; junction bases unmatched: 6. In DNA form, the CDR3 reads TGTGCCTGGAGTGGTCTGGGCGGGAGCTCCTACAATGAGCAGTTCTTC. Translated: CAWSGLGGSSYNEQFF.

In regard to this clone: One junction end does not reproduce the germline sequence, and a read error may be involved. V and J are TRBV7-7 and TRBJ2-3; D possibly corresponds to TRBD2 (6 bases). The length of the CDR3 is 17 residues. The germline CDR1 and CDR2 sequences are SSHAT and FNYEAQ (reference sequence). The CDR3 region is CASSLRPGLPGTDTQYF. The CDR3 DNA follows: TGTGCTAGCAGCTTAAGGCCGGGACTGCCTGGCACAGATACGCAGTATTTT.

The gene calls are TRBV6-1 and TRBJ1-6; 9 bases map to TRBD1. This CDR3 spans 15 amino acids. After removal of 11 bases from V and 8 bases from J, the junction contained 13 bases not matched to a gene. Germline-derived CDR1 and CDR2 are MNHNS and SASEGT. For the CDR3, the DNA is TGTGCCGGTTCAAAACAGGGGGCTACTTATTCACCCCTCCACTTT. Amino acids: CAGSKQGATYSPLHF.